Shown below are 13 T cell receptor beta chains from a single sample sequenced in a study of long-term antiretroviral therapy in people with HIV. At the survey level, the v3.0 immunoSEQ assay was run. Assay used: immunoSEQ multiplex PCR; TCRdb lists only in-frame clones, some missing. The repertoire includes about 7,100 clones, around 73% of them detected once, and approximately 29% sits in the top ten. The source was unsorted PBMCs, collected 0.2 years after starting antiretroviral therapy. The source is a man aged 35-49 years with HIV.

This clone was picked up one time. The chain uses TRBV14 and TRBJ2-7, with D unclear. From germline, CDR1 is SGHDN and CDR2 FVKESK. The CDR3 is 13 residues long. With 1 base removed from V and 6 bases from J, the gap between germline ends came to 10 bases. The CDR3 is CASSQAAKVEQYF. The DNA for the CDR3 is TGTGCCAGCAGCCAAGCGGCCAAGGTCGAGCAGTACTTC.

This clone was seen a handful of times. The V call is TRBV7-2, the J call TRBJ1-1, with unresolved D. The germline V gene has CDR1 SGHTA and CDR2 FQGNSA. V was pared by 5 bases and J by 1 base, with 2 bases between. This CDR3 region has 11 residues. The CDR3 here is CASSQNTEAFF. The CDR3 DNA follows: TGTGCCAGCAGCCAGAACACTGAAGCTTTCTTT.

The V gene is TRBV11-2, the J gene TRBJ2-7; tentatively, D is TRBD1 or TRBD2 (5 bases each). V was pared by 4 bases and J by 3 bases, with 16 bases between. The CDR3 has 15 residues. CDR1 is SGHAT and CDR2 is FQNNGV in the germline V gene. The CDR3: CASSSPGTGVYEQYF. In DNA, the CDR3 is TGTGCCAGCAGCTCCCCCGGGACGGGCGTCTACGAGCAGTACTTC.

V and J are TRBV19 and TRBJ1-2; weak D call: TRBD1 (6 bases). In germline, CDR1 is LNHDA, CDR2 SQIVND (reference sequence). Trimming took off 7 bases at V and 7 bases at J, with 22 bases between the two ends. This CDR3 contains 15 residues. In DNA, the CDR3 is TGTGCCAGTACCCGAACTCCGGACGGAGGGGGTGGCTACACCTTC. Protein product: CASTRTPDGGGGYTF.

V usage is TRBV6-5 and J usage is TRBJ2-5, with 12 bases that match TRBD2. With V trimmed by 5 bases and J by 4 bases, 5 bases remained unmatched. Germline values: CDR1 MNHEY, CDR2 SVGAGI. There are 15 residues in the CDR3. The CDR3 is CASSLAGGPGETQYF. CDR3 DNA sequence: TGTGCCAGCAGTCTAGCGGGGGGGCCGGGAGAGACCCAGTACTTC.

The chain carries TRBV5-6 and TRBJ1-5; possible D gene TRBD1, 6 bases. Trimming took off 0 bases at V and 2 bases at J, with 9 bases between the two ends. CDR1 is SGHDT, CDR2 YYEEEE, per germline. The CDR3 is 15 amino acids. The CDR3 reads CASSLGAGGNQPQHF. CDR3 nucleotides: TGTGCCAGCAGCTTGGGGGCAGGGGGCAATCAGCCCCAGCATTTT.

This clone appeared a few times. The genes are TRBV2 and TRBJ1-5; 7 bases match TRBD1. The junction had 5 bases not matched to a gene; V was cut back by 2 bases and J by 1 base. Per the germline V gene, CDR1 is SNHLY and CDR2 is FYNNEI. The CDR3 consists of 16 residues. Here the CDR3 DNA reads TGTGCCAGCAGTGAAATTCTGACAGGGAGCAATCAGCCCCAGCATTTT. This gives the protein CASSEILTGSNQPQHF.

This clone appeared a few times. The CDR3 DNA is TGCGCCAGCAGCCAAGATTTCCAACAGACCCGGCCCCAGCATTTT. Protein product: CASSQDFQQTRPQHF. The J gene is TRBJ1-5, the V gene TRBV4-1; D is uncertain. The CDR3 has 15 residues. Germline CDR1 and CDR2: MGHRA and YSYEKL. V was clipped by 0 bases and J by 9 bases, with 15 bases between them.

This chain links TRBV7-5 with TRBJ2-1; the tabulated D call, TRBD2, remains unverified against the DNA. TRBV7-5 counts as a pseudogene. The CDR3 runs to 14 residues. CDR3 sequence reads: CASSLVLEGNEQFF. The CDR3 DNA sequence: TGTGCCAGCAGCTTAGTGCTAGAGGGAAATGAGCAGTTCTTC.

The chain couples TRBV14 to TRBJ2-7; either TRBD1 or TRBD2 may supply D (5 bases each). The CDR3 has 14 residues. The V end was cut by 2 bases, the J end by 5 bases, with 13 bases between. Germline V gives CDR1 SGHDN, CDR2 FVKESK. The CDR3 region has the DNA TGTGCCAGCAGCCAAATGGGGGTTTGGGACGAGCAGTACTTC. This sequence encodes CASSQMGVWDEQYF.

The chain recombines TRBV2 with TRBJ2-7; TRBD1 matches 7 bases. Germline V gives CDR1 SNHLY, CDR2 FYNNEI. J was trimmed by 3 bases and V by 6 bases; bases with no gene match: 2. The CDR3 is 12 amino acids. For the CDR3, the DNA is TGTGCCAGCAGGCCAGGGGGCTACGAGCAGTACTTC. Its protein product is CASRPGGYEQYF.

This sequence joins TRBV2 and TRBJ1-6; D is possibly TRBD1 (6 bases). Germline V gives CDR1 SNHLY, CDR2 FYNNEI. The CDR3 consists of 15 residues. Trimming removed 6 bases from V and 7 bases from J, with 16 bases in between. The CDR3 coding sequence is TGTGCCAGCAGGCCGACGGACAGCGTCAATTCACCCCTCCACTTT. Translating gives CASRPTDSVNSPLHF.

The V call is TRBV2, the J call TRBJ1-2; TRBD1 matches at 7 bases. Germline loops: CDR1 SNHLY, CDR2 FYNNEI. Trimming at V came to 4 bases and at J to 3 bases, leaving 5 bases not matched to a gene. CDR3 length equals 14 residues. CDR3 loop: CASSGQGGDYGYTF. The CDR3 DNA is TGTGCCAGCAGTGGACAGGGTGGGGACTATGGCTACACCTTC.